Shown below are 31 T cell receptor beta chains from a single sample sequenced in a study of T cell responses to AZD1222 COVID-19 vaccine. Using immunoSEQ multiplex PCR, the repertoire was profiled, and TCRdb retains in-frame clones only, with some absent. The table shows 35,000 to 45,000 clones, with over 70% occurring only once. The source was peripheral blood, collected on day 0 of AZD1222 vaccination. The source of these receptors is an adult in good health.

The chain uses TRBV27 and TRBJ1-1; 11 bases agree with TRBD1. Germline V gene sequence: CDR1 MNHEY, CDR2 SMNVEV (reference sequence). V gave up 5 bases and J gave up 1 base; unmatched junction bases: 9. The CDR3 has 17 amino acids. The CDR3 sequence: CASSRGQGASKNTEAFF. The DNA of the CDR3 is TGTGCCAGCAGTCGTGGACAGGGGGCATCGAAGAACACTGAAGCTTTCTTT.

The rearrangement joins TRBV28 to TRBJ1-2; D gene ambiguous. The V and J ends lost 6 bases and 4 bases respectively, with 12 bases between them. Looked up from germline, CDR1 is MDHEN and CDR2 is SYDVKM. CDR3 length equals 13 residues. In DNA, the CDR3 is TGTGCCAGCAGAATGCTGGGGTTCTATGGCTACACCTTC. Protein: CASRMLGFYGYTF.

The V gene is TRBV5-1, the J gene TRBJ2-2; TRBD2 agrees at 12 bases. Germline V gene lookup returns CDR1 SGHRS and CDR2 YFSETQ. This CDR3 spans 17 amino acids. Trimming at V came to 4 bases and at J to 1 base, leaving 5 bases not matched to a gene. CDR3 protein: CASSPKLAGGNTGELFF. The CDR3 DNA reads TGCGCCAGCAGCCCAAAACTAGCGGGGGGGAACACCGGGGAGCTGTTTTTT. Filled out from reference TRBV5-1 and TRBJ2-2, the complete variable domain reads KAGVTQTPRYLIKTRGQQVTLSCSPISGHRSVSWYQQTPGQGLQFLFEYFSETQRNKGNFPGRFSGRQFSNSRSEMNVSTLELGDSALYLCASSPKLAGGNTGELFFGEGSRLTVL.

This clone has just a few counts. The chain employs TRBV5-1 and TRBJ1-4; maybe TRBD1 (5 bases). V was clipped by 4 bases and J by 3 bases, with 10 bases between them. The CDR3 runs to 14 residues. Per the germline V gene, CDR1 is SGHRS and CDR2 is YFSETQ. The CDR3 loop reads CASSPGGANEKLFF. CDR3 bases: TGCGCCAGCAGCCCGGGAGGGGCTAATGAAAAACTGTTTTTT.

This chain uses TRBV11-2 with TRBJ1-6; no firm D call. The CDR3 has 15 amino acids. The germline V and J ends were trimmed by 4 bases and 7 bases, with 14 bases remaining between them. CDR1 is SGHAT and CDR2 is FQNNGV in the germline V gene. The CDR3 sequence is CASSSTAQRNSPLHF. CDR3 DNA sequence: TGTGCCAGCAGCTCAACGGCTCAAAGGAATTCACCCCTCCACTTT. The full variable domain, rest sourced from reference TRBV11-2 and TRBJ1-6, is EAGVAQSPRYKIIEKRQSVAFWCNPISGHATLYWYQQILGQGPKLLIQFQNNGVVDDSQLPKDRFSAERLKGVDSTLKIQPAKLEDSAVYLCASSSTAQRNSPLHFGNGTRLTVT.

This clone turned up a few times. J is TRBJ1-5 and V is TRBV7-9; no reliable D call. The CDR3 is 13 residues long. Germline lookup yields CDR1 SEHNR and CDR2 FQNEAQ (reference sequence). Trimming stripped 1 base from V and 3 bases from J, with 4 bases between. DNA of the CDR3: TGTGCCAGCAGCTTAGGCGTCAATCAGCCCCAGCATTTT. This encodes CASSLGVNQPQHF.

The chain uses TRBV6-5 and TRBJ1-6; the D is unclear. The ends were cut back, 5 bases at V and 6 bases at J, with 14 bases in the middle. CDR1 and CDR2 from the germline V gene are MNHEY and SVGAGI. The CDR3 has 15 amino acids. The chain's CDR3 is CASSPPADPNSPLHF. Written as DNA, the CDR3 is TGTGCCAGCAGTCCCCCCGCAGACCCTAATTCACCCCTCCACTTT.

The chain couples TRBV10-1 to TRBJ2-7, with D uncertain. The ends were cut back, 2 bases at V and 0 bases at J, with 14 bases in the middle. In germline, CDR1 is WNHNN, CDR2 SYGVQD (reference sequence). The CDR3 runs 16 residues. CDR3 residues: CASSETADPSSYEQYF. Written as DNA, the CDR3 is TGCGCCAGCAGTGAGACGGCAGATCCTAGCTCCTACGAGCAGTACTTC.

The rearrangement links TRBV28 to TRBJ1-3; TRBD1 might be the D (5 bases). Trimming cost V 3 bases and J 2 bases, with 23 bases left between them. Germline-derived CDR1 and CDR2 are MDHEN and SYDVKM. The CDR3 has 19 residues. The DNA of the CDR3 is TGTGCCAGCAGTTTGGTGGGTCGAGGGGTTCGGCTCCCTGGAAACACCATATATTTT. Translated, it gives CASSLVGRGVRLPGNTIYF.

This chain connects TRBV28 to TRBJ1-6; 12 nucleotides line up with TRBD1. Germline V gene data show CDR1 as MDHEN and CDR2 as SYDVKM. V lost 4 bases, J lost 10 bases, and 5 bases stayed unmatched. This CDR3 is 15 amino acids long. CDR3 DNA sequence: TGTGCCAGCAGTTCCCGGGACAGGGGGCGGTCACCCCTCCACTTT. Translated: CASSSRDRGRSPLHF.

The chain uses TRBV7-8 and TRBJ1-1; 9 bases agree with TRBD1. Germline CDR1 is SGHVS and CDR2 is FQNEAQ. This CDR3 comprises 15 residues. The junction had 8 bases not matched to a gene; V was cut back by 3 bases and J by 6 bases. The CDR3 DNA follows: TGTGCCAGCAGCTTCTCGGGACAGGGTCGTCCTGAAGCTTTCTTT. Amino acid sequence: CASSFSGQGRPEAFF.

This clone was seen more than once but under ten times. The CDR3 loop reads CASRRGVLGADTQYF. CDR3 coding DNA: TGTGCCAGCAGGCGAGGGGTTCTAGGGGCGGATACGCAGTATTTT. This sequence joins TRBV2 and TRBJ2-3; TRBD1 or TRBD2 may be the D gene (5 bases each). Germline assignment: CDR1 SNHLY and CDR2 FYNNEI. This CDR3 is built from 15 residues. V gave up 6 bases and J gave up 6 bases, with 19 bases separating them.

This chain joins TRBV5-1 and TRBJ2-7; 9 bases fit TRBD2. With V trimmed by 0 bases and J by 7 bases, 8 bases remained unmatched. CDR3 size: 15 residues. Looked up from germline, CDR1 is SGHRS and CDR2 is YFSETQ. CDR3 bases: TGCGCCAGCAGCTTGGTTAGCGGGGGCCGAGGGGAGCAGTACTTC. Translated: CASSLVSGGRGEQYF.

The chain has TRBV29-1 and TRBJ2-2; unclear D gene. The CDR3 has 12 residues. Germline V gives CDR1 SQVTM, CDR2 ANQGSEA. V gave up 3 bases and J gave up 3 bases, with 5 bases separating them. The DNA for the CDR3 is TGCAGCGTTGATTTGTACACCGGGGAGCTGTTTTTT. Amino acids: CSVDLYTGELFF.

This clone appeared a single time. This sequence joins TRBV28 and TRBJ1-5; no reliable D call. Trimming shortened V by 5 bases and J by 7 bases, and 15 bases separated the two germline ends. The CDR3 is 14 residues long. CDR1 is MDHEN and CDR2 is SYDVKM in the germline V gene. The CDR3 reads CASSTRTFGQPQHF. CDR3 DNA sequence: TGTGCCAGCAGTACTCGGACCTTTGGACAGCCCCAGCATTTT.

V gene TRBV28 combines with J gene TRBJ2-2; D is possibly TRBD2 (6 bases). In germline, CDR1 is MDHEN, CDR2 SYDVKM. V lost 3 bases, J lost 1 base, and 9 bases lay in between. The CDR3 extends over 15 amino acids. CDR3 residues: CASSLAGLNTGELFF. Here the CDR3 DNA reads TGTGCCAGCAGTTTGGCGGGGCTGAACACCGGGGAGCTGTTTTTT. Full variable domain (rest looked up from reference TRBV28 and TRBJ2-2): DVKVTQSSRYLVKRTGEKVFLECVQDMDHENMFWYRQDPGLGLRLIYFSYDVKMKEKGDIPEGYSVSREKKERFSLILESASTNQTSMYLCASSLAGLNTGELFFGEGSRLTVL.

The rearrangement joins TRBV19 to TRBJ1-1, with D possibly being TRBD1 (5 bases). This CDR3 has 12 amino acids. V was pared by 5 bases and J by 9 bases, with 13 bases between. Germline CDR1 is LNHDA and CDR2 is SQIVND (reference sequence). The CDR3 here is CASSHGTGQAFF. CDR3 DNA sequence: TGTGCCAGTAGTCACGGGACCGGGCAAGCTTTCTTT. Variable domain in full (rest from reference TRBV19 and TRBJ1-1): DGGITQSPKYLFRKEGQNVTLSCEQNLNHDAMYWYRQDPGQGLRLIYYSQIVNDFQKGDIAEGYSVSREKKESFPLTVTSAQKNPTAFYLCASSHGTGQAFFGQGTRLTVV.

V gene TRBV5-1 combines with J gene TRBJ2-2, with a possible D match to TRBD1 (6 bases). V was pared by 6 bases and J by 5 bases, with 17 bases between. The CDR3 extends over 15 amino acids. Per germline, CDR1 SGHRS and CDR2 YFSETQ. The CDR3 DNA sequence: TGCGCCAGCAAAGCAACAGGGATCTCGACCGGGGAGCTGTTTTTT. This sequence encodes CASKATGISTGELFF.

The J gene is TRBJ2-3, the V gene TRBV7-9, with 7 bases matching TRBD1. The CDR3 is 11 residues long. V lost 2 bases, J lost 14 bases, and 4 bases stayed unmatched. CDR1 is SEHNR, CDR2 FQNEAQ, per germline (reference sequence). For the CDR3, the DNA is TGTGCCAGCAGCTTAATGAGGACAGGGTATTTT. It encodes CASSLMRTGYF.

This chain connects TRBV20-1 to TRBJ1-2; D is unresolved. The CDR3 extends over 11 amino acids. V was shortened by 1 base and J by 4 bases, with 4 bases between the two germline ends. Germline V gives CDR1 DFQATT, CDR2 SNEGSKA (reference sequence). CDR3 sequence (DNA): TGCAGTGCTAGAGGTCCCTATGGCTACACCTTC. Encoded protein: CSARGPYGYTF.

The chain recombines TRBV3-1 (or the pseudogene TRBV3-2) with TRBJ1-2; maybe TRBD1 (5 bases). From germline, CDR1 is LGHDT and CDR2 YNNKEL (reference sequence). CDR3 length: 16 residues. The germline V and J ends were trimmed by 4 bases and 4 bases, with 19 bases remaining between them. The CDR3, as DNA: TGTGCCAGCAGCCGGCGGAGGGGTTTGGGGAGCTATGGCTACACCTTC. Protein product: CASSRRRGLGSYGYTF.

V usage is TRBV7-2 and J usage is TRBJ1-1; TRBD1 might be the D (5 bases). V lost 1 base to trimming and J lost 11 bases, with 14 bases between them. The CDR3 covers 13 residues. Germline CDR1 and CDR2: SGHTA and FQGNSA. As DNA, the CDR3 is TGTGCCAGCAGCTTAGGGCCCAACGGGGGTGCTTTCTTT. Its protein is CASSLGPNGGAFF.

This sequence joins TRBV5-5 and TRBJ2-7; TRBD2 is a possible D gene (6 bases). The germline V and J ends were trimmed by 8 bases and 3 bases, with 15 bases remaining between them. The germline V gene encodes CDR1 SGHKS and CDR2 YYEKEE (reference sequence). CDR3 length: 13 residues. In DNA, the CDR3 is TGTGCCAGTTCGAGCGGAGGGGACTACGAGCAGTACTTC. Protein product: CASSSGGDYEQYF. The whole variable domain, remainder taken from reference TRBV5-5 and TRBJ2-7, is DAGVTQSPTHLIKTRGQQVTLRCSPISGHKSVSWYQQVLGQGPQFIFQYYEKEERGRGNFPDRFSARQFPNYSSELNVNALLLGDSALYLCASSSGGDYEQYFGPGTRLTVT.

This sequence joins TRBV28 and TRBJ1-3; TRBD1 might be the D (5 bases). Germline-derived CDR1 and CDR2 are MDHEN and SYDVKM. CDR3 size: 15 residues. V dropped 5 bases and J dropped 2 bases, with 13 bases sitting between them. The CDR3, as DNA: TGTGCCAGCAGTCTTCCAGGGCGGACTGGAAACACCATATATTTT. Protein product: CASSLPGRTGNTIYF.

The chain links TRBV5-1 to TRBJ2-6; D ambiguous. Looked up from germline, CDR1 is SGHRS and CDR2 is YFSETQ. Trimming shortened V by 1 base and J by 3 bases, and 11 bases separated the two germline ends. The CDR3 totals 16 residues. The CDR3 DNA reads as TGCGCCAGCAGCTTGACCGGGCTGGGTGGGGCCAACGTCCTGACTTTC. Amino acids: CASSLTGLGGANVLTF.

The chain couples TRBV11-2 to TRBJ2-7, with D perhaps matching TRBD2 (7 bases). The germline gives CDR1 SGHAT, CDR2 FQNNGV. The CDR3 contains 15 residues. V shed 0 bases and J shed 2 bases, with 11 bases lying between them. DNA for the CDR3: TGTGCCAGCAGCTTAGAGGTGGGGGGGCCCTACGAGCAGTACTTC. As protein: CASSLEVGGPYEQYF.

This clone was observed a single time. The CDR3 nucleotides are TGTGCCAGCAGCCACCCCAGGAACTATGGCTACACCTTC. It encodes CASSHPRNYGYTF. The genes are TRBV12-3 or TRBV12-4 and TRBJ1-2; D remains ambiguous. The CDR3 is 13 residues long. V was clipped by 6 bases and J by 2 bases, with 10 bases between them.

This clone has a handful of counts. For the CDR3, the DNA is TGTGCCAGCAGCTTGGCCAACGGGGGGTACAGCTCCTACAATGAGCAGTTCTTC. Translation gives CASSLANGGYSSYNEQFF. The chain joins TRBV5-4 to TRBJ2-1; TRBD2 matches 7 bases. Germline CDR1 and CDR2: SGHNT and YYREEE (reference sequence). The CDR3 has 18 amino acids. J gave up 0 bases and V 0 bases, and 9 bases lay outside the gene matches.

The rearrangement links TRBV7-2 to TRBJ1-4; a weak D match, TRBD1 (5 bases). CDR1 is SGHTA and CDR2 is FQGNSA in the germline V gene. This CDR3 has 13 residues. Trimming took off 3 bases at V and 10 bases at J, with 12 bases between the two ends. The CDR3 DNA reads as TGTGCCAGCAGCTTTGGGGGGGAAGGAAAACTGTTTTTT. Translating it yields CASSFGGEGKLFF.

The chain joins TRBV10-3 to TRBJ2-2; D is ambiguous. This CDR3 region has 18 residues. The V gene's germline CDR1 is ENHRY and CDR2 SYGVKD. Trimming cost V 0 bases and J 1 base, with 15 bases left between them. CDR3: CAISESMLVGRNTGELFF. Written as DNA, the CDR3 is TGTGCCATCAGTGAGTCAATGTTGGTAGGTCGGAACACCGGGGAGCTGTTTTTT.

The chain recombines TRBV5-1 with TRBJ2-5, with a weak D call TRBD2 (7 bases). With 0 bases removed from V and 5 bases from J, the gap between germline ends came to 14 bases. The germline V gene has CDR1 SGHRS and CDR2 YFSETQ. The CDR3 is 15 residues long. The CDR3 coding sequence is TGCGCCAGCAGCTTGGAGGGGGGGCCCTTGGAGACCCAGTACTTC. Amino acids: CASSLEGGPLETQYF.